This TCR beta chain was observed in a study of T-cell memory formation after mild COVID-19. Overall study results and limits: Pre-infection memory showed some responding clones, and this suggested that cross-reactive memory joined.

The V and J ends lost 5 bases and 4 bases, in that order; junction bases with no gene match: 8. The CDR3 is 15 amino acids. In germline, CDR1 is MDHEN, CDR2 SYDVKM. TCR alpha and TCR beta cDNA libraries with sample barcodes and UMIs came from 5'RACE using constant-segment primers. TCRdb fed the 5' RACE reads into MiXCR, producing one record per CDR3 protein. This sample has a few hundred thousand distinct CDR3 sequences; more than 15% occur once, and the top ten carry about a fifth. This clonotype came up a few times. The target antigen is unknown. The sequenced sample was PBMCs or a T cell subset sorted from them (not recorded which). The origin of this receptor is a man younger than 35 who had mild COVID-19 (a few samples of this study predate the infection). Cell type and time point are not known. This rearrangement joins TRBV28 to TRBJ2-5; 9 bases align to TRBD1. This chain's CDR3 is CASSPGDREVETQYF. CDR3 sequence (DNA): TGTGCCAGCAGTCCCGGGGACAGGGAAGTAGAGACCCAGTACTTC.